One T cell receptor beta chain is described in this entry. The sample has other DNA sequences that encode this CDR3 too. Trimming pared 6 bases from V and 0 bases from J, leaving 11 bases between. Germline CDR1 is MDHEN and CDR2 is SYDVKM. The CDR3 is 14 residues long. This specimen comes from a study of shared clonotypes between healthy human individuals. Libraries were prepared by immunoSEQ multiplex PCR; TCRdb keeps only in-frame clonotypes and omits some of them. The table has a few million clones, 85% to 95% seen once. This TCR came from a man between 18 and 35 years old in good health. Some clones in this sample may be carry-over from other donors' samples. Sample: naive CD4+ T cells from PBMCs. This sample's subset: CD45RA+ positively selected. V usage is TRBV28 and J usage is TRBJ1-2; D is ambiguous. CDR3 loop: CASSRAGANYGYTF. CDR3 sequence (DNA): TGTGCCAGCAGCCGGGCCGGAGCTAACTATGGCTACACCTTC.